This is a list of T cell receptor beta chains from one sample in a study of OX40 agonist ivuxolimab in advanced cancers. The table came from immunoSEQ multiplex PCR; TCRdb's copy has only in-frame clones and leaves some out. The sample includes 20,000 or so clones, approximately 79% of them seen just once. Material: CD4+ or CD8+ T cells sorted from blood, obtained in a trial of the OX40 agonist ivuxolimab. These receptors were obtained from an adult with an advanced solid tumor such as melanoma, head and neck, liver or kidney cancer. Both conserved end residues are part of each CDR3. Each record gives: J gene, D gene, clone size, V gene, CDR3 protein, CDR3 DNA. D genes are given only for firm matches. Clone size is stated in some rows and not others, as once, few, many or a class when expanded.

j_call: TRBJ2-7; d_call: TRBD2; clone_size: NA; v_call: TRBV7-9; cdr3_aa: CASSSTSGLSEQYF; cdr3_nt: TGTGCCAGCAGTTCGACTAGCGGACTTTCTGAGCAGTACTTC
j_call: TRBJ2-3; d_call: TRBD2; clone_size: NA; v_call: TRBV27; cdr3_aa: CASSYLAGFDTQYF; cdr3_nt: TGTGCCAGCAGTTACCTAGCGGGGTTCGATACGCAGTATTTT
j_call: TRBJ1-2; d_call: TRBD1; clone_size: NA; v_call: TRBV27; cdr3_aa: CASSLSPPGGSYGYTF; cdr3_nt: TGTGCCAGCAGTTTATCCCCCCCAGGGGGCTCCTATGGCTACACCTTC
j_call: TRBJ1-6; d_call: NA; clone_size: NA; v_call: TRBV28; cdr3_aa: CASSSEGTVFYNSPLHF; cdr3_nt: TGTGCCAGCAGCTCCGAGGGGACGGTATTTTATAATTCACCCCTCCACTTT
j_call: TRBJ1-2; d_call: NA; clone_size: NA; v_call: TRBV7-8; cdr3_aa: CASSLASLYGYTF; cdr3_nt: TGTGCCAGCAGCTTAGCCAGCTTATATGGCTACACCTTC
j_call: TRBJ2-7; d_call: TRBD1; clone_size: NA; v_call: TRBV7-9; cdr3_aa: CASSSGQGPYEQYF; cdr3_nt: TGTGCCAGCAGCTCAGGACAGGGCCCCTACGAGCAGTACTTC
j_call: TRBJ2-6; d_call: NA; clone_size: medium-sized; v_call: TRBV15; cdr3_aa: CATQRDSGANVLTF; cdr3_nt: TGTGCCACCCAGAGAGACTCTGGGGCCAACGTCCTGACTTTC
j_call: TRBJ2-1; d_call: NA; clone_size: NA; v_call: TRBV6-5; cdr3_aa: CASSYSGYSYNEQFF; cdr3_nt: TGTGCCAGCAGTTACTCGGGGTACTCCTACAATGAGCAGTTCTTC
j_call: TRBJ2-1; d_call: TRBD2; clone_size: NA; v_call: TRBV4-1; cdr3_aa: CASSHYLAGDYNEQFF; cdr3_nt: TGCGCCAGCAGCCATTACTTAGCGGGGGATTACAATGAGCAGTTCTTC
j_call: TRBJ2-3; d_call: NA; clone_size: NA; v_call: TRBV27; cdr3_aa: CASSLSITDTQYF; cdr3_nt: TGTGCCAGCAGTTTATCGATAACGGATACGCAGTATTTT
j_call: TRBJ2-1; d_call: NA; clone_size: NA; v_call: TRBV30; cdr3_aa: CAWSQVRGPYNEQFF; cdr3_nt: TGTGCCTGGAGTCAGGTCAGGGGCCCCTACAATGAGCAGTTCTTC
j_call: TRBJ1-2; d_call: TRBD1; clone_size: NA; v_call: TRBV11-1; cdr3_aa: CASSPGTGNYGYTF; cdr3_nt: TGTGCCAGCAGCCCCGGGACAGGGAACTATGGCTACACCTTC
j_call: TRBJ1-4; d_call: NA; clone_size: NA; v_call: TRBV27; cdr3_aa: CASSLSAGYVAKLFF; cdr3_nt: TGTGCCAGCAGTTTATCTGCAGGTTACGTCGCAAAACTGTTTTTT
j_call: TRBJ2-3; d_call: NA; clone_size: NA; v_call: TRBV2; cdr3_aa: CASTRTITDTQYF; cdr3_nt: TGTGCCAGCACAAGGACAATCACAGATACGCAGTATTTT
j_call: TRBJ1-4; d_call: NA; clone_size: NA; v_call: TRBV2; cdr3_aa: CASRREGDNEKLFF; cdr3_nt: TGTGCCAGCAGAAGGGAGGGGGATAATGAAAAACTGTTTTTT
j_call: TRBJ2-3; d_call: NA; clone_size: NA; v_call: TRBV21-1; cdr3_aa: CASSSGGRGPDTQYF; cdr3_nt: TGTGCCAGCAGCAGTGGGGGTAGGGGACCAGATACGCAGTATTTT
j_call: TRBJ2-1; d_call: NA; clone_size: NA; v_call: TRBV5-1; cdr3_aa: CASSLGVFGWNEQFF; cdr3_nt: TGCGCCAGCAGCTTGGGGGTTTTCGGGTGGAATGAGCAGTTCTTC
j_call: TRBJ2-3; d_call: NA; clone_size: NA; v_call: TRBV19; cdr3_aa: CASSARDVTSTDTQYF; cdr3_nt: TGTGCCAGTAGTGCCCGGGACGTTACTAGCACAGATACGCAGTATTTT
j_call: TRBJ2-7; d_call: NA; clone_size: once; v_call: TRBV11-2; cdr3_aa: CASSFGPTYEQYF; cdr3_nt: TGTGCCAGCAGTTTCGGCCCGACCTACGAGCAGTACTTC
j_call: TRBJ1-2; d_call: NA; clone_size: NA; v_call: TRBV27; cdr3_aa: CASSSGVYGYTF; cdr3_nt: TGTGCCAGCAGTTCGGGGGTCTATGGCTACACCTTC
j_call: TRBJ1-6; d_call: NA; clone_size: NA; v_call: TRBV7-6; cdr3_aa: CASSLGRTNSPLHF; cdr3_nt: TGTGCCAGCAGCTTAGGCAGGACAAATTCACCCCTCCACTTT
j_call: TRBJ1-2; d_call: NA; clone_size: few; v_call: TRBV11-1; cdr3_aa: CASSGPITSNYGYTF; cdr3_nt: TGTGCCAGCTCCGGCCCCATAACCTCTAACTATGGCTACACCTTC